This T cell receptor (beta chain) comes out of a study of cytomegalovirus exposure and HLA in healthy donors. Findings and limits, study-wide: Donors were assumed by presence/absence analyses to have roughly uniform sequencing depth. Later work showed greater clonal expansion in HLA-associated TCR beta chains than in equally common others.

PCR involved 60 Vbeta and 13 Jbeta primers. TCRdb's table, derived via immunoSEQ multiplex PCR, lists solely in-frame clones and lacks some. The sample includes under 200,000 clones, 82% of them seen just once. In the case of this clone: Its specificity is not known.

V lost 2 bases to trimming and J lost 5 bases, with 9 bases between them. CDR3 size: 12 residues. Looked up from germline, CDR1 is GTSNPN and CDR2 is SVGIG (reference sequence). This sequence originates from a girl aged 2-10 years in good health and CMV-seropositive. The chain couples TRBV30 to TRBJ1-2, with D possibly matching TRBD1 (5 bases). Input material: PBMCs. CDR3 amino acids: CAWSWDSYGYTF. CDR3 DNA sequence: TGTGCCTGGAGTTGGGACTCGTATGGCTACACCTTC.